These 32 T cell receptor beta chains came from one sample sequenced in a study of cytomegalovirus exposure and HLA in healthy donors. Some clones are missing from TCRdb's copy, which holds only in-frame ones; the method was immunoSEQ multiplex PCR. The sample consists of some 120,000 clones, around 94% of them appearing once. Sample: PBMCs. The origin of the receptors is a woman aged 18-29 years in good health and CMV-seronegative.

The gene calls are TRBV5-5 and TRBJ2-7, with 10 bases aligning to TRBD1. CDR1 SGHKS and CDR2 YYEKEE come from the germline V gene (reference sequence). V gave up 0 bases and J gave up 7 bases; unmatched junction bases: 4. The CDR3 runs 14 residues. For the CDR3, the DNA is TGTGCCAGCAGCTTGGGACAGGGGGCTTTGGAGCAGTACTTC. This codes for CASSLGQGALEQYF.

The chain links TRBV12-5 to TRBJ2-2, with 13 bases that match TRBD2. Trimming took 8 bases from V and 2 from J; bases not matched to a gene: 11. This CDR3 has 18 residues. Germline CDR1 reads LGHNT; CDR2 reads FRNRAP. This chain's CDR3 is CASFCGTSGKGNTGELFF. CDR3 coding DNA: TGTGCTAGTTTCTGCGGGACTAGCGGGAAGGGTAACACCGGGGAGCTGTTTTTT. Full variable domain (missing parts from reference TRBV12-5 and TRBJ2-2): DARVTQTPRHKVTEMGQEVTMRCQPILGHNTVFWYRQTMMQGLELLAYFRNRAPLDDSGMPKDRFSAEMPDATLATLKIQPSEPRDSAVYFCASFCGTSGKGNTGELFFGEGSRLTVL.

This rearrangement joins TRBV5-6 to TRBJ2-7, with 9 positions matching TRBD2. Germline CDR1 and CDR2: SGHDT and YYEEEE. This CDR3 region has 18 residues. V lost 6 bases and J lost 2; bases outside the gene matches: 18. CDR3: CASIKQLTSGGGAYEQYF. For the CDR3, the DNA is TGTGCCAGCATTAAACAGTTGACTAGTGGCGGGGGGGCCTACGAGCAGTACTTC.

The rearrangement links TRBV13 to TRBJ1-1; D is uncertain. The CDR3 extends over 15 amino acids. Germline CDR1 and CDR2: PRHDT and FYEKMQ (reference sequence). V shed 3 bases and J shed 4 bases, with 15 bases lying between them. The CDR3 DNA reads TGTGCCAGCAGCTTGGGCGGGCCACGGGGCACTGAAGCTTTCTTT. Amino acids: CASSLGGPRGTEAFF.

This rearrangement joins TRBV11-2 to TRBJ1-2; D is ambiguous. V lost 0 bases and J 8 bases, leaving 13 bases between the germline ends. In germline, CDR1 is SGHAT, CDR2 FQNNGV. This CDR3 is 14 amino acids long. The CDR3 DNA is TGTGCCAGCAGCTTAGATATGGGGAGAAGAGGCTACACCTTC. This encodes CASSLDMGRRGYTF.

This clone has only one observation. The chain uses TRBV28 and TRBJ2-5, with 9 nucleotides matching TRBD2. V lost 6 bases to trimming and J lost 5 bases; unmatched junction nucleotides: 10. Germline CDR1 reads MDHEN; CDR2 reads SYDVKM. This CDR3 has 15 residues. CDR3 protein: CASSSYSGTSETQYF. CDR3 in DNA: TGTGCCAGCAGCTCATATAGCGGGACTAGCGAGACCCAGTACTTC.

The gene calls are TRBV30 and TRBJ2-7; TRBD2 matches at 7 bases. The junction had 9 bases not matched to a gene; V was cut back by 5 bases and J by 5 bases. In germline, CDR1 is GTSNPN, CDR2 SVGIG (reference sequence). This CDR3 region has 13 residues. The CDR3 sequence: CAWDRGDFDEQYF. The CDR3 DNA sequence: TGTGCCTGGGACCGGGGGGATTTCGACGAGCAGTACTTC.

The chain couples TRBV28 to TRBJ1-1, with D tentatively TRBD1 (6 bases). The CDR3 covers 14 residues. Trimming removed 2 bases from V and 4 bases from J, with 11 bases in between. Germline CDR1 and CDR2: MDHEN and SYDVKM. CDR3 loop: CASSLGQGSTEAFF. CDR3 in DNA: TGTGCCAGCAGTTTAGGGCAGGGGAGCACTGAAGCTTTCTTT.

The rearrangement links TRBV4-2 to TRBJ2-5, with 14 positions matching TRBD2. The CDR3 consists of 16 residues. V dropped 4 bases and J dropped 2; count of bases not matched to a gene: 3. Germline V gene sequence: CDR1 LGHNA, CDR2 YNFKEQ. DNA for the CDR3: TGTGCCAGCAGCCTTAGGACTAGCGGGGGGCAAGAGACCCAGTACTTC. Its protein is CASSLRTSGGQETQYF.

This chain connects TRBV5-1 to TRBJ1-4; D may be TRBD1 (5 bases). The germline gives CDR1 SGHRS, CDR2 YFSETQ. Trimming cost V 7 bases and J 0 bases, with 10 bases left between them. The length of the CDR3 is 14 residues. CDR3 in DNA: TGCGCCAGCGGTGACAGCGCAACTAATGAAAAACTGTTTTTT. Translation gives CASGDSATNEKLFF.

The chain employs TRBV6-1 and TRBJ1-1; the D is unclear. Germline CDR1 MNHNS, CDR2 SASEGT. The ends were cut back, 6 bases at V and 4 bases at J, with 9 bases in the middle. This CDR3 has 12 residues. CDR3 in DNA: TGTGCCAGCAGGGTATGGAGCACTGAAGCTTTCTTT. Translated, it gives CASRVWSTEAFF.

This chain connects TRBV10-1 to TRBJ2-1; possible D gene TRBD1, 5 bases. The CDR3 has 15 amino acids. CDR1 is WNHNN and CDR2 is SYGVQD in the germline V gene (reference sequence). Trimming removed 2 bases at V and 0 bases at J, with 8 bases between. The CDR3 DNA sequence: TGCGCCAGCAGTGAGAGGGGAAGCTCCTACAATGAGCAGTTCTTC. Its protein product is CASSERGSSYNEQFF.

This chain connects TRBV7-8 to TRBJ1-5; a possible D gene is TRBD1 (5 bases). Germline CDR1 reads SGHVS; CDR2 reads FQNEAQ. V was trimmed by 0 bases and J by 6 bases, leaving 15 bases between them. The CDR3 runs 16 residues. DNA of the CDR3: TGTGCCAGCAGCTTAGCGCAAAGGGGATCAAGTCAGCCCCAGCATTTT. It specifies CASSLAQRGSSQPQHF.

V gene TRBV30 combines with J gene TRBJ2-1; 9 nucleotides agree with TRBD1. The length of the CDR3 is 13 residues. V lost 0 bases and J lost 10; bases outside the gene matches: 4. The germline CDR1 and CDR2 sequences are GTSNPN and SVGIG (reference sequence). The CDR3 reads CAWSVQGALEQFF. In DNA form, the CDR3 reads TGTGCCTGGAGTGTACAGGGGGCCTTGGAGCAGTTCTTC. Combining the CDR3 with reference TRBV30 and TRBJ2-1 gives the whole variable domain SQTIHQWPATLVQPVGSPLSLECTVEGTSNPNLYWYRQAAGRGLQLLFYSVGIGQISSEVPQNLSASRPQDRQFILSSKKLLLSDSGFYLCAWSVQGALEQFFGPGTRLTVL.

The genes are TRBV28 and TRBJ1-2; no clear D. CDR1 is MDHEN, CDR2 SYDVKM, per germline. V lost 3 bases and J 4 bases, leaving 6 bases between the germline ends. This CDR3 spans 12 amino acids. As DNA, the CDR3 is TGTGCCAGCAGTTTCCAGGTCTATGGCTACACCTTC. Translation gives CASSFQVYGYTF.

In regard to this clone: Distinct nucleotide sequences in the sample also encode this CDR3. This chain connects TRBV27 to TRBJ2-1; a weak D match, TRBD2 (6 bases). This CDR3 spans 15 amino acids. V lost 2 bases and J 0 bases, leaving 8 bases between the germline ends. CDR1 is MNHEY, CDR2 SMNVEV, per germline (reference sequence). CDR3 loop: CASSLAGSSYNEQFF. In nucleotides, the CDR3 is TGTGCCAGCAGTTTAGCGGGGAGCTCCTACAATGAGCAGTTCTTC.

The rearrangement links TRBV28 to TRBJ2-5; 9 bases are shared with TRBD2. Germline loops: CDR1 MDHEN, CDR2 SYDVKM. CDR3 length equals 16 residues. Trimming at V came to 2 bases and at J to 0 bases, leaving 4 bases not matched to a gene. CDR3 amino acids: CASSLAEREDQETQYF. The CDR3 DNA is TGTGCCAGCAGTTTAGCCGAGCGGGAGGACCAAGAGACCCAGTACTTC.

This chain joins TRBV18 and TRBJ1-2; 7 bases fit TRBD1. Germline V gene data show CDR1 as KGHSH and CDR2 as LQKENI. The CDR3 spans 14 residues. V was pared by 6 bases and J by 8 bases, with 12 bases of the junction left unmatched. CDR3 DNA sequence: TGTGCCAGCTCCTCACAGGGGAACCGACACGGCTACACCTTC. Amino acids: CASSSQGNRHGYTF.

The gene calls are TRBV19 and TRBJ1-1; 8 bases are shared with TRBD1. This CDR3 is built from 14 residues. Germline V gene lookup returns CDR1 LNHDA and CDR2 SQIVND (reference sequence). V gave up 4 bases and J gave up 4 bases; unmatched junction bases: 5. The DNA of the CDR3 is TGTGCCAGTAGTACCAGGGGGCTGGGCACTGAAGCTTTCTTT. This codes for CASSTRGLGTEAFF. The variable domain in full, with the rest retrieved from reference TRBV19 and TRBJ1-1, is DGGITQSPKYLFRKEGQNVTLSCEQNLNHDAMYWYRQDPGQGLRLIYYSQIVNDFQKGDIAEGYSVSREKKESFPLTVTSAQKNPTAFYLCASSTRGLGTEAFFGQGTRLTVV.

The gene calls are TRBV6-1 and TRBJ2-3; the D is unclear. V dropped 4 bases and J dropped 4 bases, with 12 bases sitting between them. Per the germline V gene, CDR1 is MNHNS and CDR2 is SASEGT. CDR3 length equals 14 residues. CDR3 coding DNA: TGTGCCAGCAGTGCTTTCCGCGGTTCAGATACGCAGTATTTT. The encoded protein is CASSAFRGSDTQYF.

The sample holds one count of this clone. The rearrangement links TRBV28 to TRBJ1-4, with TRBD1 matching over 9 bases. CDR1 and CDR2 (germline): MDHEN, SYDVKM. The CDR3 runs to 17 residues. Losses at the gene ends were 1 base for V and 8 bases for J; bases not matched to a gene: 11. The CDR3 protein is CASSLFFRTGEYEKLFF. CDR3 DNA sequence: TGTGCCAGCAGTTTATTCTTCCGGACAGGGGAATACGAAAAACTGTTTTTT.

This rearrangement joins TRBV7-3 to TRBJ1-1; D gene uncertain. The CDR3 contains 13 residues. Germline V gene data show CDR1 as SGHTA and CDR2 as FQGTGA. V lost 5 bases to trimming and J lost 1 base, with 8 bases between them. The CDR3 is CASSQVQNTEAFF. The CDR3 bases are TGTGCCAGCAGCCAGGTACAGAACACTGAAGCTTTCTTT.

V and J are TRBV14 and TRBJ2-5; D remains ambiguous. This CDR3 is 12 amino acids long. Looked up from germline, CDR1 is SGHDN and CDR2 is FVKESK. The V and J ends lost 1 base and 5 bases respectively, with 5 bases between them. As DNA, the CDR3 is TGTGCCAGCAGCCAAGGGCGGGAGACCCAGTACTTC. It encodes CASSQGRETQYF.

The chain joins TRBV18 to TRBJ2-3; 12 bases line up with TRBD1. Unmatched junction bases numbered 3, after V lost 6 bases and J lost 5 bases. Germline lookup yields CDR1 KGHSH and CDR2 LQKENI. The CDR3 consists of 14 residues. CDR3 coding DNA: TGTGCCAGCTCGGGACAGGGGGCAGGAGATACGCAGTATTTT. Its translation is CASSGQGAGDTQYF.

The count of this clone is one. The chain couples TRBV5-1 to TRBJ1-5; 10 bases line up with TRBD1. The junction had 9 bases not matched to a gene; V was cut back by 3 bases and J by 3 bases. The germline V gene has CDR1 SGHRS and CDR2 YFSETQ. This CDR3 spans 17 amino acids. CDR3 sequence (DNA): TGCGCCAGCAGCTCCCGGGACAGGGGAGGCTTCAATCAGCCCCAGCATTTT. This translates into CASSSRDRGGFNQPQHF.

This clone occurred once. The rearrangement links TRBV30 to TRBJ1-2; TRBD1 aligns across 8 bases. This CDR3 is built from 11 residues. V dropped 7 bases and J dropped 4; count of bases not matched to a gene: 2. The germline CDR1 and CDR2 sequences are GTSNPN and SVGIG (reference sequence). The CDR3 region is CASGQGYGYTF. The CDR3 nucleotides are TGTGCCTCCGGACAGGGCTATGGCTACACCTTC.

This sequence joins TRBV25-1 and TRBJ1-1; maybe TRBD1 (6 bases). The CDR3 covers 13 residues. The V gene's germline CDR1 is MGHDK and CDR2 SYGVNS. The V end was cut by 4 bases, the J end by 4 bases, with 10 bases between. The CDR3, as DNA: TGTGCCAGCAGTGTGACAGGCGCCACTGAAGCTTTCTTT. Amino acids: CASSVTGATEAFF. The entire variable domain, with the rest obtained from reference TRBV25-1 and TRBJ1-1, is as follows: EADIYQTPRYLVIGTGKKITLECSQTMGHDKMYWYQQDPGMELHLIHYSYGVNSTEKGDLSSESTVSRIRTEHFPLTLESARPSHTSQYLCASSVTGATEAFFGQGTRLTVV.

This clone has just a few counts. The rearrangement uses TRBV5-1 and TRBJ1-2; no definite D call. V shed 1 base and J shed 0 bases, with 4 bases lying between them. Germline CDR1 and CDR2: SGHRS and YFSETQ. The CDR3 covers 13 residues. The chain's CDR3 is CASSLTANYGYTF. For the CDR3, the DNA is TGCGCCAGCAGCTTGACGGCTAACTATGGCTACACCTTC.

This chain connects TRBV18 to TRBJ1-3; 9 bases align to TRBD1. This CDR3 region has 15 residues. CDR1 is KGHSH, CDR2 LQKENI, per germline. J was trimmed by 7 bases and V by 3 bases; bases with no gene match: 7. CDR3: CASSPGTGLGNTIYF. CDR3 DNA: TGTGCCAGCTCACCGGGGACAGGGCTTGGCAACACCATATATTTT.

The V call is TRBV6-5, the J call TRBJ2-5; D unclear. V gave up 0 bases and J gave up 5 bases, with 10 bases separating them. Germline lookup yields CDR1 MNHEY and CDR2 SVGAGI. The CDR3 loop spans 14 amino acids. The CDR3 protein is CASSYSRWKETQYF. In DNA, the CDR3 is TGTGCCAGCAGTTACTCGAGGTGGAAGGAGACCCAGTACTTC.

The V and J genes are TRBV5-1 and TRBJ1-2; no clear D. Trimming removed 0 bases at V and 5 bases at J, with 14 bases between. The CDR3 totals 15 residues. Germline V gene lookup returns CDR1 SGHRS and CDR2 YFSETQ. The CDR3 nucleotides are TGCGCCAGCAGCTTGGGTAGTGAAACCCCATATGGCTACACCTTC. The encoded protein is CASSLGSETPYGYTF.

The V call is TRBV4-2, the J call TRBJ1-2, with D unresolved. V was trimmed by 1 base and J by 3 bases, leaving 12 bases between them. Germline V gives CDR1 LGHNA, CDR2 YNFKEQ. This CDR3 contains 15 residues. The CDR3 reads CASSQGPVQDYGYTF. The CDR3 region has the DNA TGTGCCAGCAGCCAAGGTCCGGTCCAGGACTATGGCTACACCTTC.